This record covers a single TCR beta chain. Germline V lookup: CDR1 LNHNV, CDR2 YYDKDF (reference sequence). Trimming cost V 6 bases and J 7 bases; bases outside gene matches: 9. The CDR3 is 14 residues long. The sample is drawn from a study of blood T cell repertoires in COVID-19. Study at large: Both acute and convalescent COVID-19 samples were obtained from the United States, Italy and Spain. The analysed material was cDNA or gDNA that came from T cells, B-cell-depleted T cells, or PBMCs.

As processed by the authors: Reference gene primer amplification gave estimated nucleated cell counts. Using immunoSEQ multiplex PCR, the repertoire was profiled, and TCRdb retains in-frame clones only, with some absent. Clone size and V and J calls were adopted from that table, with D and trimming inferred from the DNA. The data show approximately 210,000 clones, over 75% seen once. The sequenced sample consisted of peripheral blood. The chain recombines TRBV15 with TRBJ2-7; 10 nucleotides match TRBD2. This sequence was found in a middle-aged woman who had recovered from COVID-19. Here the CDR3 DNA reads TGTGCCACCAGGATAGCGGGAGGACAAACGGAGCAGTACTTC. Its translation is CATRIAGGQTEQYF.